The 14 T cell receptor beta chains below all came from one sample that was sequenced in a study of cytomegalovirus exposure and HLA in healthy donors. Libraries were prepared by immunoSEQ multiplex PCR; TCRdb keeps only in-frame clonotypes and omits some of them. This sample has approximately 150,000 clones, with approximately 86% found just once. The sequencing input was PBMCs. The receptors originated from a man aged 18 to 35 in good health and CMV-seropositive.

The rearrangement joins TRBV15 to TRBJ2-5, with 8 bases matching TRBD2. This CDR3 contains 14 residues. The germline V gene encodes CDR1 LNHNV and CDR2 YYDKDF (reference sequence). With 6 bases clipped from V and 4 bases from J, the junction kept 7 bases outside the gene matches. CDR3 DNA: TGTGCCACCAGGGCAGGCAGCGGGGGAGAGACCCAGTACTTC. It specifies CATRAGSGGETQYF.

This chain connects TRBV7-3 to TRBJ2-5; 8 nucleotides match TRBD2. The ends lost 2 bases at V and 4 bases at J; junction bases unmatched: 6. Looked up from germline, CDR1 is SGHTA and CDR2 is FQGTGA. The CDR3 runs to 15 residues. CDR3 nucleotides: TGTGCCAGCAGCTTACGGGCTAGCGGGCGAGAGACCCAGTACTTC. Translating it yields CASSLRASGRETQYF.

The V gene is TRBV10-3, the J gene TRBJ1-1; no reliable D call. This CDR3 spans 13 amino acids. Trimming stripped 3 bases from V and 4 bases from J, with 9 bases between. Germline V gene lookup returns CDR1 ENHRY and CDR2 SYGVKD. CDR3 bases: TGTGCCATCAGTGATACTTCTCGCACTGAAGCTTTCTTT. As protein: CAISDTSRTEAFF.

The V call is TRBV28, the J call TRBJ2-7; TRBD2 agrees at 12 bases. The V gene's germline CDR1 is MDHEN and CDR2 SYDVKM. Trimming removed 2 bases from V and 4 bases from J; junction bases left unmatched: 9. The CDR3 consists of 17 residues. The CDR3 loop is CASSLPLAGGPGYEQYF. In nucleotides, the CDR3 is TGTGCCAGCAGTTTACCCCTAGCGGGAGGGCCGGGGTACGAGCAGTACTTC.

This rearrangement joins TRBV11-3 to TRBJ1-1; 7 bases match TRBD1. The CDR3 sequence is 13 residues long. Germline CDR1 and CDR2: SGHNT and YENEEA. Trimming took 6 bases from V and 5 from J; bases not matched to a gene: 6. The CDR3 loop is CASSKGGRTEAFF. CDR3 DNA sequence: TGTGCCAGCAGTAAAGGGGGCAGAACTGAAGCTTTCTTT. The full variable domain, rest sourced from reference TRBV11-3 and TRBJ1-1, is EAGVVQSPRYKIIEKKQPVAFWCNPISGHNTLYWYLQNLGQGPELLIRYENEEAVDDSQLPKDRFSAERLKGVDSTLKIQPAELGDSAVYLCASSKGGRTEAFFGQGTRLTVV.

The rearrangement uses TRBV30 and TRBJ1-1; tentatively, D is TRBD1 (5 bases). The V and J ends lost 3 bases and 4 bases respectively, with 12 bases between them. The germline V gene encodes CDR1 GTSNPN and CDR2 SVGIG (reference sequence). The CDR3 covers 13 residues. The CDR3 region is CAWRLGGGTEAFF. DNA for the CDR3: TGTGCCTGGAGGCTCGGGGGAGGCACTGAAGCTTTCTTT.

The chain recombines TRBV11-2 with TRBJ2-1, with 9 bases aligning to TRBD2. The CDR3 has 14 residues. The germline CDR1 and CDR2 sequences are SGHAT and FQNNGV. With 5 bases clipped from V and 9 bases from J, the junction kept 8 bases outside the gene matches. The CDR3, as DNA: TGTGCCAGCAGCCCACCGGGACTAGCTGGTGAGCAGTTCTTC. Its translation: CASSPPGLAGEQFF.

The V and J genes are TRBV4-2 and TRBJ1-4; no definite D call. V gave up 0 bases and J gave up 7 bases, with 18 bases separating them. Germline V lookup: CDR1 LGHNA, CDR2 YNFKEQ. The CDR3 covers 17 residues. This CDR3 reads CASSQESRQAVTEKLFF. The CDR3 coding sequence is TGTGCCAGCAGCCAAGAGTCACGCCAGGCAGTAACTGAAAAACTGTTTTTT.

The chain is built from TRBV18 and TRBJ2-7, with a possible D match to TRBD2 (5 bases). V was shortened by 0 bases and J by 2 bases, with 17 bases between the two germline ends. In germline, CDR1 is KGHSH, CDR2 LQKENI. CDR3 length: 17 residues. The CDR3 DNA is TGTGCCAGCTCACCACCGAGGGTGTCAAGGTTCCCCTACGAGCAGTACTTC. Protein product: CASSPPRVSRFPYEQYF. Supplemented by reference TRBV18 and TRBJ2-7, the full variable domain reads NAGVMQNPRHLVRRRGQEARLRCSPMKGHSHVYWYRQLPEEGLKFMVYLQKENIIDESGMPKERFSAEFPKEGPSILRIQQVVRGDSAAYFCASSPPRVSRFPYEQYFGPGTRLTVT.

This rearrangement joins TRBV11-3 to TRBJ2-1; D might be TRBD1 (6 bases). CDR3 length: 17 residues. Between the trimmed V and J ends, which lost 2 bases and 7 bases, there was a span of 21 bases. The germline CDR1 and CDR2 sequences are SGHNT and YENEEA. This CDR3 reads CASSLRGGQGSSNEQFF. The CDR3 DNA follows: TGTGCCAGCAGCTTAAGAGGGGGTCAGGGATCTTCTAATGAGCAGTTCTTC.

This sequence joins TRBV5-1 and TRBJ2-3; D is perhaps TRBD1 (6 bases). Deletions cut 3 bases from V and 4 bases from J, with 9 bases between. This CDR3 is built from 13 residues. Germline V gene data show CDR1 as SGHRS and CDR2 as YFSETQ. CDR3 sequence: CASSSRGADTQYF. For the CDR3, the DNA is TGCGCCAGCAGCTCCAGGGGAGCAGATACGCAGTATTTT.

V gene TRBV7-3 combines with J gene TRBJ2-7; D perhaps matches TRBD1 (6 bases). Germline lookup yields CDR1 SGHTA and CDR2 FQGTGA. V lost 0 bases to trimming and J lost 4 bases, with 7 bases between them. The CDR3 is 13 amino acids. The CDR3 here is CASSLTTGYEQYF. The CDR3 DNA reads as TGTGCCAGCAGCTTAACTACAGGGTACGAGCAGTACTTC.

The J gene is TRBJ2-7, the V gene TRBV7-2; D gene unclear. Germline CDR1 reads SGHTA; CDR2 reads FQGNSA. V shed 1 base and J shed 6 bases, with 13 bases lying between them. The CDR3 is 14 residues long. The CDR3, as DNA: TGTGCCAGCAGCTTAGACGGGTCTACCCCCGAGCAGTACTTC. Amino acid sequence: CASSLDGSTPEQYF.

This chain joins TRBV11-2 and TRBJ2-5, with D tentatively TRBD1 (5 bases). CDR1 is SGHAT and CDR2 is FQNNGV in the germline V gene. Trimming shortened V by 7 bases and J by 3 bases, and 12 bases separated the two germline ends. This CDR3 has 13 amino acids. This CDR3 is CASTNWGEETQYF. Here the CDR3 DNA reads TGTGCCAGCACCAATTGGGGCGAAGAGACCCAGTACTTC.